The sequence of this T cell receptor beta chain was determined in a study of cytomegalovirus exposure and HLA in healthy donors (dated 2017 in TCRdb). About the study as a whole: According to an earlier analysis of around 600 of the donors, about 170 million T cells yielded roughly 110 million unique TCR beta sequences and around 300 Gb of sequence data. The later analysis used no new phenotypic data to find candidate immune exposures, relying instead on TCR beta sequences and their occurrence across donors. Class I and class II HLA loci were covered by the typing at four-digit resolution. To predict cytomegalovirus infection status, the study combined high-throughput TCR immunosequencing, statistical association of individual TCRs with disease status, and machine learning. The number of donors typed differed by locus, with 629-630 for A, B, C, DRB1 and DQB1, more than 500 for DQA1, over 600 for DPA1, and some 440 for DPB1. An early release that covered roughly 600 HLA-typed donors contained approximately 300 gigabases of sequencing data and around 85 million unique TCR sequences. The genetic ancestry cluster associated with self-reported Caucasian donors included roughly four fifths of the approximately 410 genotyped donors. Every repertoire in the discovery cohort had been generated on one and the same sequencing platform. To study patterns of TCR occurrence, a later analysis re-analyzed previously published TCR beta repertoires from under 750 donors and added high-resolution HLA genotyping. Donor age, sex, ethnicity and CMV serostatus were compiled together with the repertoire data. A handful of DR-DQ haplotypes were treated as single units for association and clustering because of strong linkage in the cohort. Among almost 400 genotyped donors of the cohort, an average of about 240,000 unique TCR beta nucleotide sequences were sequenced per donor, roughly 20% of them non-productive. The T cell repertoires of several hundred subjects were profiled by immunosequencing and related to cytomegalovirus serostatus. The study was designed to test whether signatures of past pathogen exposure could be identified by cataloging public T cell receptors. An earlier analysis of 587 of the donors used high-throughput TCR beta sequencing to judge whether each TCR beta V gene segment behaved as functional or pseudogenic. In a later genetic analysis, genome-wide SNP genotypes for about 65% of the roughly 670 donors were used, and that subset was treated as a discovery cohort. A separate validation cohort of more than 100 different subjects was used in addition to the 666-subject first cohort.

A remark on this clone: The specificity of this receptor is unknown. Per-nucleotide qualities are absent, and no much larger clonotype sits a single base away.

In total, approximately 610 healthy bone marrow donors made up the cohort. At the time of sampling, every cohort member was nominally healthy, though immune exposures that went unrecorded were likely present. The donor tested CMV seronegative and was one of the 352 seronegative cohort members. A peripheral blood sample was collected from each donor, and TCR beta sequencing was performed on peripheral blood mononuclear cells. The Qiagen DNeasy Blood Extraction Kit was used to extract genomic DNA from the blood cell samples. What the work shows at the level of the full study, not this receptor alone: A later analysis found that most CMV-associated TCR beta chains appeared HLA-restricted, with HLA associations seemingly driven largely by CMV exposure. A group of highly shared sequence variants was considered likely to be a technical artifact of the sequencing pipeline. In a later analysis, the rate of TCR association differed among HLA loci, with DRB1 alleles having the most associated TCRs and HLA-C alleles having the fewest. A later genetic analysis reported fewer N-insertions in productive TCRs among donors in an Asian-associated ancestry cluster than the approximately 700-donor mean. An earlier analysis of 587 of the donors showed that most TCR beta V segments appeared in productive rearrangements either about 87% or about 30% of the time, which broadly matched IMGT annotations. Most TCR sequences were observed very rarely across donors, whereas some public TCRs were present in many individuals. According to a later analysis, parvovirus B19, influenza, CMV and Epstein-Barr virus appeared linked to several top co-occurrence clusters. The 87-base-pair reads could not distinguish some IMGT-functional V segments, including TRBV6-2 and TRBV6-3, so those segments were excluded. In both the original and validation cohorts, the classifier was reported to diagnose cytomegalovirus status with high specificity and sensitivity. When HLA alleles, especially DR and DQ, strongly co-occurred, attributing TCR associations to individual alleles was difficult. A further reported finding was that TCR beta sequences accurately predicted the HLA-A and HLA-B alleles for most subjects in the first cohort. Sequencing depth was assumed to be roughly uniform across donors in the presence/absence analyses, though that assumption may not hold. Compared with equally common non-associated chains, HLA-associated TCR beta chains in a later analysis were more clonally expanded and had lower generation probabilities. The only immune exposure information available for the cohort was CMV serostatus. Correlated functional status among segregating V segments might reflect linkage disequilibrium, but an unknown experimental factor could not be ruled out. Because counts were too low, roughly 16 rarely observed V segments, including chromosome 9 orphons, were left out of the earlier analysis of several hundred of the donors. V-gene and J-gene trimming of TCR beta chains was associated with a missense DCLRE1C variant in a later genetic analysis, and the association was replicated in an independent cohort. A later analysis associated about 16,000 TCR beta sequences with specific HLA alleles at a false discovery rate of 0.05. Because some donors lacked HLA typing at each locus, the association tests relied only on the typed subset. It was suggested by the authors that the approach could potentially be generalized to other disease states and immunological phenotypes. A few of the identified cytomegalovirus-associated TCR beta chains were confirmed in vitro to be specific for cytomegalovirus antigens. The study gave a list of 150 to 200 TCR beta chains associated with cytomegalovirus. In this cohort, only TCR beta chains were sequenced, and detectable features were limited by the absence of alpha or paired-chain data.

Library generation was performed with the immunoSEQ multiplex PCR assay. For the multiplex PCR, a mixture combining 60 forward primers for TCR Vbeta segments and 13 reverse primers for TCR Jbeta segments was used. The CDR3 region of rearranged TCR beta genes was amplified from genomic DNA by a multiplex PCR assay. The amplified TCR beta libraries were sequenced on the Illumina HiSeq System as 87-base-pair reads. As for the original processing: A later analysis tallied about 77 million unique TCR beta chains across the 700 or so repertoires, and about 10 million of those chains were shared by two or more donors. Raw reads were error-corrected and collapsed into unique sequences with a nearest-neighbor algorithm that merged closely related sequences to remove PCR and sequencing errors. Alignment of CDR3 sequences to IMGT reference sequences was used to assign V, D and J gene segments. For a sequence to be retained, a match of at least six nucleotides was required to both a V gene segment and a J gene segment. Rearrangements were classified as productive when the CDR3 lacked stop codons and remained in frame with V and J, and all other rearrangements were classified as non-productive. Following IMGT convention, CDR3 was defined as the stretch from the second conserved V-encoded cysteine to the conserved J-encoded phenylalanine. Sequences without an unambiguous match to a single V gene segment were excluded from the earlier analysis of about 600 of the donors. In an earlier analysis of a few hundred of the donors, V segments were called functional above 56.7% productive rearrangements and were called segregating when the between-donor standard deviation exceeded 5%. To diagnose cytomegalovirus status from the catalog of TCR beta chain sequences, a statistical classification framework was built. In a later analysis, TCR nucleotide sequences were compared against IMGT/GENE-DB human TR gene sequences so that V and J genes could be assigned. The TCRdist pipeline was used in a later analysis to assign CDR3 sequences and most-parsimonious VDJ recombination scenarios. In a later analysis, every TCR beta chain was defined by the combination of its CDR3 amino acid sequence and its V-gene family, and reads without a unique V-gene family were dropped. A later analysis removed 592 highly shared, low-generation-probability nucleotide sequences to deal with suspected cross-contamination and a sequencing artifact. In a later analysis, a clonal expansion index was calculated for each public chain from normalized within-repertoire ranks of inferred template counts. Generation probabilities in a later analysis came from a VDJ recombination model fitted to out-of-frame rearrangements, and those results were checked against IGoR. In a later analysis, TCR-TCR, TCR-HLA and TCR-CMV co-occurrence was scored with hypergeometric tests, and a repertoire-size bias correction was applied to TCR pairs. False discovery rates were estimated in a later analysis by permuting HLA or CMV assignments 20 times. In a later analysis, co-occurring TCRs were grouped using DBSCAN, with TCRdist sequence similarity added in when clustering inside HLA-allele-positive subsets. Co-occurrence clustering excluded repertoires with fewer than 30,000 or more than 120,000 public chains, plus five with anomalous nucleotide sharing. Here the immuneACCESS table is served through TCRdb, limited to in-frame sequences with V and J called. Missing clones are a known gap in these copies; in checked studies unresolved V genes cover under half, and the rest lacks a known reason. That table furnishes V, J and clone size, whereas the DNA furnished D and trimming. The sample includes 130,000 to 150,000 clones, with more than 70% observed a single time. Of the sample, under 2% is held by the ten largest clones.

Germline trimming: 3 bases from V, 2 bases from J; junction bases outside gene matches: 6. There are 16 amino acids in the CDR3, from cysteine to phenylalanine inclusive. Only the CDR3 DNA stays, 48 bases, in frame from base 1. CDR1 and CDR2 were assigned from the germline V gene as MDHEN and SYDVKM. The sequenced material came from PBMCs. The chain is made from TRBV28 and TRBJ1-3; the junction holds 8 bases that match TRBD1. This clonotype was obtained from a woman in her thirties or forties in good health and CMV-seronegative. The CDR3 reads as follows: CASSLTSGGPGNTIYF. In nucleotides, the sequence is TGTGCCAGCAGTTTGACCTCAGGGGGCCCTGGAAACACCATATATTTT.